A single sample gave rise to the 24 T cell receptor beta chains below, sequenced in a study of T cell responses to AZD1222 COVID-19 vaccine (dated by TCRdb to the early 2020s). To prepare the library, the immunoSEQ multiplex PCR assay was applied. Entries here come from immuneACCESS through TCRdb and include only in-frame sequences with V and J called. Some clones fail to appear in such tables; in the studies checked, an unresolved V gene covers under half of the shortfall, and the cause of the remainder is unknown. This sample is represented by some 100,000 clones; 80% to 90% of them were singletons. Less than 4.5% of the sample lies in the top ten. What the time point label conveys for this sample: about 28 days (+/-7) after the second vaccine dose. The material was peripheral blood, obtained 28 days after the second AZD1222 dose. The source is an adult who received the AZD1222 COVID-19 vaccine.

The V call is TRBV7-3, the J call TRBJ2-7, with 9 bases identical to TRBD1. Losses at the gene ends were 5 bases for V and 2 bases for J; bases not matched to a gene: 7. CDR3 length: 15 residues. Germline-derived CDR1 and CDR2 are SGHTA and FQGTGA. For the CDR3, the DNA is TGTGCCAGCAGCATCGGGACAGGGCCAACCTACGAGCAGTACTTC. This gives the protein CASSIGTGPTYEQYF.

The gene calls are TRBV6-2 or TRBV6-3 and TRBJ2-7, with 13 nucleotides matching TRBD2. Germline CDR1 and CDR2: MNHEY and SVGEGT. J was trimmed by 4 bases and V by 5 bases; bases with no gene match: 8. The CDR3 covers 16 residues. CDR3 sequence: CASSPLRTSGSYEQYF. The CDR3, as DNA: TGTGCCAGCAGTCCCCTCCGGACTAGCGGGAGTTACGAGCAGTACTTC.

V usage is TRBV7-9 and J usage is TRBJ1-4; D ambiguous. The CDR3 totals 15 residues. The germline V and J ends were trimmed by 1 base and 8 bases, with 14 bases remaining between them. Per germline, CDR1 SEHNR and CDR2 FQNEAQ (reference sequence). The DNA for the CDR3 is TGTGCCAGCAGCTTAGTTCAGTCGGGATCGGAAAAACTGTTTTTT. It encodes CASSLVQSGSEKLFF. Full variable domain (rest looked up from reference TRBV7-9 and TRBJ1-4): DTGVSQNPRHKITKRGQNVTFRCDPISEHNRLYWYRQTLGQGPEFLTYFQNEAQLEKSRLLSDRFSAERPKGSFSTLEIQRTEQGDSAMYLCASSLVQSGSEKLFFGSGTQLSVL.

This rearrangement joins TRBV14 to TRBJ1-2, with D possibly being TRBD1 (5 bases). V lost 0 bases to trimming and J lost 7 bases, with 18 bases between them. The CDR3 is made up of 16 amino acids. Germline CDR1 is SGHDN and CDR2 is FVKESK. This CDR3 is CASSQEGTRVTTGYTF. In DNA, the CDR3 is TGTGCCAGCAGCCAAGAAGGCACCAGGGTTACGACTGGCTACACCTTC.

This chain uses TRBV7-2 with TRBJ2-3; 9 bases fit TRBD1. Germline trimming cut 0 bases from V and 2 bases from J; bases unmatched to any gene: 6. The CDR3 totals 17 residues. The germline CDR1 and CDR2 sequences are SGHTA and FQGNSA. The CDR3 region is CASSLAWRTGDTDTQYF. For the CDR3, the DNA is TGTGCCAGCAGCTTAGCGTGGAGGACAGGGGACACAGATACGCAGTATTTT.

This clone was seen once. The V and J genes are TRBV14 and TRBJ1-1, with a tentative D call TRBD1 (6 bases). V was shortened by 1 base and J by 4 bases, with 13 bases between the two germline ends. The length of the CDR3 is 15 residues. Germline lookup yields CDR1 SGHDN and CDR2 FVKESK. CDR3 DNA sequence: TGTGCCAGCAGCCAAGTTTGGGGGGCCGGCACTGAAGCTTTCTTT. Translation: CASSQVWGAGTEAFF.

The chain has TRBV7-9 and TRBJ1-5; TRBD1 matches at 7 bases. Germline lookup yields CDR1 SEHNR and CDR2 FQNEAQ (reference sequence). The CDR3 extends over 19 amino acids. Trimming took 1 base from V and 0 from J; bases not matched to a gene: 12. This chain's CDR3 is CASSLVGRGVNYSNQPQHF. The CDR3 DNA follows: TGTGCCAGCAGCTTAGTGGGCAGGGGGGTAAATTATAGCAATCAGCCCCAGCATTTT.

This clone was observed once. The chain is built from TRBV20-1 and TRBJ2-3; no firm D call. The length of the CDR3 is 11 residues. Germline CDR1 is DFQATT and CDR2 is SNEGSKA (reference sequence). Trimming stripped 7 bases from V and 5 bases from J, with 10 bases between. CDR3 DNA: TGCAGTGAATGGGTAAGAGATACGCAGTATTTT. Translating it yields CSEWVRDTQYF.

The V gene is TRBV7-9, the J gene TRBJ1-2; D remains unclear. Germline V gene sequence: CDR1 SEHNR, CDR2 FQNEAQ (reference sequence). The CDR3 loop spans 13 amino acids. Trimming removed 6 bases at V and 8 bases at J, with 16 bases between. CDR3 sequence (DNA): TGTGCCAGCAGGGAGGACGTCTCTCACGGCTACACCTTC. It is translated as CASREDVSHGYTF. Supplemented by reference TRBV7-9 and TRBJ1-2, the full variable domain reads DTGVSQNPRHKITKRGQNVTFRCDPISEHNRLYWYRQTLGQGPEFLTYFQNEAQLEKSRLLSDRFSAERPKGSFSTLEIQRTEQGDSAMYLCASREDVSHGYTFGSGTRLTVV.

The chain uses TRBV7-6 and TRBJ2-3, with 7 bases fitting TRBD2. Germline CDR1 and CDR2: SGHVS and FNYEAQ. The CDR3 spans 15 residues. V lost 6 bases and J lost 2; bases outside the gene matches: 8. CDR3 sequence (DNA): TGTGCCAGCAGGATGCTAGCGGAGATCACAGATACGCAGTATTTT. Translation: CASRMLAEITDTQYF.

The chain employs TRBV5-1 and TRBJ2-1, with 7 bases lining up with TRBD2. Germline V gene sequence: CDR1 SGHRS, CDR2 YFSETQ. J lost 4 bases, V lost 3 bases, and 7 bases had no gene match. The CDR3 totals 15 residues. CDR3 region: CASSYTSDSYNEQFF. The DNA for the CDR3 is TGCGCCAGCAGCTATACTAGCGACAGTTACAATGAGCAGTTCTTC.

A single count supports this clone. The chain recombines TRBV19 with TRBJ1-2, with no clear D. The V gene lost 7 bases and the J gene lost 3 bases, with 12 bases spanning the gap. CDR1 LNHDA and CDR2 SQIVND come from the germline V gene (reference sequence). The CDR3 length is 13 residues. In DNA form, the CDR3 reads TGTGCCAGTAAAGAGAATGTCCACTATGGCTACACCTTC. Translated: CASKENVHYGYTF.

The gene calls are TRBV7-9 and TRBJ1-6, with 7 nucleotides matching TRBD1. This CDR3 is 13 amino acids long. V was pared by 5 bases and J by 7 bases, with 2 bases of the junction left unmatched. Germline assignment: CDR1 SEHNR and CDR2 FQNEAQ (reference sequence). Here the CDR3 DNA reads TGTGCCAGCAGCCCAGGGGGGAATTCACCCCTCCACTTT. The encoded protein is CASSPGGNSPLHF.

A single count supports this clone. The rearrangement links TRBV29-1 to TRBJ1-1, with TRBD1 matching 8 bases. This CDR3 comprises 17 residues. Trimming cost V 3 bases and J 0 bases; bases outside gene matches: 12. Germline CDR1 is SQVTM and CDR2 is ANQGSEA. The CDR3 loop reads CSVESRQGIRMNTEAFF. DNA for the CDR3: TGCAGCGTTGAGTCTCGACAGGGGATTAGAATGAACACTGAAGCTTTCTTT.

The rearrangement links TRBV5-1 to TRBJ2-2; D gene uncertain. V lost 1 base and J 3 bases, leaving 7 bases between the germline ends. The CDR3 sequence is 14 residues long. Germline CDR1 reads SGHRS; CDR2 reads YFSETQ. CDR3 in amino acids: CASSLPADTGELFF. CDR3 coding DNA: TGCGCCAGCAGCTTGCCGGCGGACACCGGGGAGCTGTTTTTT.

The chain employs TRBV29-1 and TRBJ2-7; 10 nucleotides agree with TRBD1. V trimming: 6 bases; J trimming: 5 bases; junction bases outside the gene matches: 10. Per germline, CDR1 SQVTM and CDR2 ANQGSEA. CDR3 length: 14 residues. The CDR3: CSVMGTGEFDEQYF. As DNA, the CDR3 is TGCAGCGTGATGGGGACAGGGGAGTTCGACGAGCAGTACTTC.

The rearrangement joins TRBV5-1 to TRBJ2-3, with D unclear. With 9 bases removed from V and 0 bases from J, the gap between germline ends came to 14 bases. The CDR3 sequence is 14 residues long. Looked up from germline, CDR1 is SGHRS and CDR2 is YFSETQ. The CDR3 nucleotides are TGCGCCACCCGTAGGGAACGGAGCACAGATACGCAGTATTTT. This codes for CATRRERSTDTQYF.

This clone was recorded once. This chain connects TRBV7-3 to TRBJ1-6, with no clear D. This CDR3 comprises 13 residues. V lost 5 bases and J lost 6, with 8 bases in between. CDR1 is SGHTA, CDR2 FQGTGA, per germline. Here the CDR3 reads CASSPRGNSPLHF. CDR3 coding DNA: TGTGCCAGCAGCCCTCGGGGTAATTCACCCCTCCACTTT.

V and J are TRBV28 and TRBJ2-3; 10 bases line up with TRBD2. The CDR3 loop spans 16 amino acids. Germline V gene sequence: CDR1 MDHEN, CDR2 SYDVKM. V trimming: 3 bases; J trimming: 4 bases; junction bases outside the gene matches: 7. CDR3 in amino acids: CASSFPSGRGSDTQYF. The CDR3 DNA reads TGTGCCAGCAGTTTTCCTAGCGGGAGAGGCTCAGATACGCAGTATTTT.

The V call is TRBV4-1, the J call TRBJ1-4; D call uncertain. Germline V CDR1 and CDR2: MGHRA, YSYEKL. Trimming pared 0 bases from V and 7 bases from J, leaving 0 bases between. The CDR3 is 11 residues long. CDR3 nucleotide sequence: TGCGCCAGCAGCCAAGATGAAAAACTGTTTTTT. Its translation is CASSQDEKLFF.

V and J are TRBV7-2 and TRBJ1-2; D not resolved. The CDR3 consists of 14 residues. V was pared by 6 bases and J by 8 bases, with 19 bases between. Germline values: CDR1 SGHTA, CDR2 FQGNSA. CDR3 DNA sequence: TGTGCCAGCAGTAGGAATAACCCACCGAACGGCTACACCTTC. Protein: CASSRNNPPNGYTF.

The chain uses TRBV4-3 and TRBJ1-6, with 7 bases matching TRBD1. After removal of 4 bases from V and 5 bases from J, the junction contained 8 bases not matched to a gene. The CDR3 contains 16 residues. The germline CDR1 and CDR2 sequences are LGHNA and YSLEER. CDR3 protein: CASSPVPGQHNSPLHF. The CDR3 DNA reads as TGCGCCAGCAGCCCCGTACCGGGACAGCATAATTCACCCCTCCACTTT.

This clone has just one count. This chain connects TRBV7-8 to TRBJ1-2; 7 bases are shared with TRBD1. Germline V CDR1 and CDR2: SGHVS, FQNEAQ. CDR3 length equals 15 residues. V dropped 3 bases and J dropped 2; count of bases not matched to a gene: 6. CDR3 amino acids: CASSFRQGGNYGYTF. CDR3 DNA: TGTGCCAGCAGCTTTAGACAGGGAGGGAACTATGGCTACACCTTC.

V gene TRBV4-3 combines with J gene TRBJ1-1; D might be TRBD1 (5 bases). The ends were cut back, 2 bases at V and 6 bases at J, with 13 bases in the middle. The CDR3 has 14 amino acids. Germline CDR1 is LGHNA and CDR2 is YSLEER. This CDR3 is CASSQRKGIPEAFF. CDR3 sequence (DNA): TGCGCCAGCAGCCAACGAAAGGGGATCCCTGAAGCTTTCTTT.